The following is a T cell receptor (beta chain) sequence with its context. This CDR3 region has 14 residues. Germline values: CDR1 MDHEN, CDR2 SYDVKM. The V gene lost 7 bases and the J gene lost 2 bases, with 14 bases spanning the gap. These data originate in a study of regulatory T cells in long-lasting Graves disease. Specified time point: newly diagnosed GD, antithyroid drugs for less than 3 months. The TCR library was made from RNA that had been extracted from PBMCs in TRIzol. Arm-PCR of CDR3 regions and iRepertoire HTBI primers were the basis on which TCR beta libraries were built. One entry per CDR3 protein results from TCRdb running MiXCR on the multiplex PCR reads. Here the sample spans 350,000 to 500,000 distinct CDR3 sequences, 16% being singletons. The same data also contributed to another study, on T cells in Graves' hyperthyroidism and ophthalmopathy.

The source was peripheral blood mononuclear cells (PBMCs), collected at new diagnosis, from a patient treated with antithyroid drugs. The chain carries TRBV28 and TRBJ1-2; D gene unclear. This TCR derives from a woman between 18 and 29 years old with Graves disease. In DNA, the CDR3 is TGTGCCAGCACCATTGCCACAGCAAACTATGGCTACACCTTC. Amino acids: CASTIATANYGYTF.